The sequence of this T cell receptor (beta chain) was determined in a study of control samples from healthy donors and cancer patients. TCRdb's table, derived via immunoSEQ multiplex PCR, lists solely in-frame clones and lacks some. The profile covers about 80,000 clones, with more than 65% appearing a single time and 11% taken by the ten largest. This CDR3 region has 15 residues. V was cut by 7 bases and J by 9 bases, with 22 bases left in between. Germline V gene sequence: CDR1 MDHEN, CDR2 SYDVKM. The TCR originated in a man aged 60 to 75 with head and neck cancer. This sequence joins TRBV28 and TRBJ1-5; D is uncertain. The specimen sequenced was PBMCs. CDR3 loop: CASTPGGRARWPQHF. The CDR3 coding sequence is TGTGCCAGCACCCCAGGAGGCCGGGCTCGGTGGCCCCAGCATTTT.